Below, one TCR beta chain is given with its context. Antigen specificity is unknown. This entry belongs to a study of T cells in localized non-small cell lung cancer. Germline assignment: CDR1 MDHEN and CDR2 SYDVKM. V was shortened by 3 bases and J by 5 bases, with 10 bases between the two germline ends. The length of the CDR3 is 13 residues. Study results and limitations: Those with higher blood T cell density had longer overall survival. It remains possible that heterogeneity exists, since only one tumor region was sequenced. Across samples, adjacent lung featured a median roughly 62 of the top 100 tumor clones.

Some clones are missing from TCRdb's copy, which holds only in-frame ones; the method was immunoSEQ multiplex PCR. This sample has fewer than 12,000 clones, with around three quarters found just once. The receptor comes from a male donor aged 60 or over with stage I lung adenocarcinoma. The chain uses TRBV28 and TRBJ2-5; a possible D gene is TRBD2 (7 bases). The sequencing here drew on peripheral blood, taken before any cancer treatment. The CDR3 DNA is TGTGCCAGCAGTTTGGGGGGGGCCGAGACCCAGTACTTC. Amino acid sequence: CASSLGGAETQYF.